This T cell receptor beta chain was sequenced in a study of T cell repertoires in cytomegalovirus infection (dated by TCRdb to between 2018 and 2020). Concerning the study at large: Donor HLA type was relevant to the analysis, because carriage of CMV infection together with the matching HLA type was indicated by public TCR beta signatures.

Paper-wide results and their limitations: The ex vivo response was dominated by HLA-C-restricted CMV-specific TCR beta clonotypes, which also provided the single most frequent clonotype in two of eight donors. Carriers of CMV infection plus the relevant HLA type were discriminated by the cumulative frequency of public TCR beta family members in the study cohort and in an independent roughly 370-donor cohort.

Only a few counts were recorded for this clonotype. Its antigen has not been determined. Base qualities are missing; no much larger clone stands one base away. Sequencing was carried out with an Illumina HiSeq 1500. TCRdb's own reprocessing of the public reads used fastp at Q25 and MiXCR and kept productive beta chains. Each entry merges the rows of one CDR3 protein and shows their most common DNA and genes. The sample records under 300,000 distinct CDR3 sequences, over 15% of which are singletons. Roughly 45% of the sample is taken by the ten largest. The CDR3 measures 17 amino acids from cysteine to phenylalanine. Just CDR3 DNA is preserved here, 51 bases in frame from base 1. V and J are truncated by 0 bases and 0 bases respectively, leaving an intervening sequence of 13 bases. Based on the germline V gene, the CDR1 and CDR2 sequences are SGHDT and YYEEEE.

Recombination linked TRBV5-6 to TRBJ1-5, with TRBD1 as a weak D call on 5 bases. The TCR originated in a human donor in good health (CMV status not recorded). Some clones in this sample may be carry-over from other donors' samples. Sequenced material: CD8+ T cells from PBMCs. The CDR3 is CASSLAGGTDSNQPQHF. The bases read TGTGCCAGCAGCTTGGCCGGTGGGACGGATAGCAATCAGCCCCAGCATTTT. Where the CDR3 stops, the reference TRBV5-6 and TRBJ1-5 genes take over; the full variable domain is DAGVTQSPTHLIKTRGQQVTLRCSPKSGHDTVSWYQQALGQGPQFIFQYYEEEERQRGNFPDRFSGHQFPNYSSELNVNALLLGDSALYLCASSLAGGTDSNQPQHFGDGTRLSIL.